Reported below is one T cell receptor (beta chain). Its antigen is currently unknown. TCRdb reprocessed the 5' RACE reads via MiXCR and lists one record per CDR3 protein. Seen here are roughly 600,000 distinct CDR3 sequences, over 15% observed once, and the top ten hold more than 10%. This CDR3 spans 12 amino acids. Germline V gene sequence: CDR1 LGHDT, CDR2 YNNKEL (reference sequence). V lost 1 base, J lost 3 bases, and 3 bases lay in between. This sample was taken from a study of T-cell memory formation after mild COVID-19. General study findings and limits: A second wave expanding day 15 to 37 was CD4+-biased; contracting clones were balanced.

The V gene is TRBV3-1, the J gene TRBJ2-5, with D unclear. This TCR came from an adult woman who had mild COVID-19 (a few samples of this study predate the infection). Cell type and time point are not known. Sequenced sample: PBMCs or a T cell subset sorted from them (not recorded which). Here the CDR3 DNA reads TGTGCCAGCAGCCAAGCCGAAGAGACCCAGTACTTC. The encoded protein is CASSQAEETQYF.